This is a list of T cell receptor beta chains from one sample in a study of blood T cells in healthy people across ages. TCRdb re-called the 5' RACE reads with MiXCR, one entry per CDR3 protein. The data show 650,000 to 950,000 distinct CDR3 sequences, around 45% seen once. Sequencing was done on a sample of blood. Receptors originate from a man aged 55 to 69 in good health. CDR3s include the opening cysteine and the closing phenylalanine or tryptophan. Fields, in order: D gene, J gene, V gene, clone size, CDR3 protein, CDR3 DNA. The D gene is left open where the match is weak. Clone size is shown for a subset of rows, as once, few, many or a class of expanded clone.

>-|TRBJ2-7|TRBV7-9|few
CASSPDNSSYEQYF
TGTGCCAGCAGCCCGGACAATAGCTCCTACGAGCAGTACTTC
>-|TRBJ2-1|TRBV6-6|few
CASSLTRDRPEQFF
TGTGCCAGCAGTTTGACTAGAGATCGACCCGAGCAGTTCTTC
>-|TRBJ1-2|TRBV19|-
CASSATGSNYGYTF
TGTGCCAGTAGTGCAACCGGGAGTAACTATGGCTACACCTTC
>-|TRBJ2-7|TRBV29-1|-
CSASLSSSYNEQYF
TGCAGCGCCTCGCTGAGCAGCTCCTACAATGAGCAGTACTTC
>TRBD2|TRBJ2-5|TRBV2|-
CASSHDRLAKETQYF
TGTGCCAGCAGCCACGACAGACTAGCGAAAGAGACCCAGTACTTC
>TRBD1|TRBJ2-7|TRBV6-2/TRBV6-3|-
CASSYGLDRGSYEQYF
TGTGCCAGCAGTTACGGGTTGGACAGGGGCTCCTACGAGCAGTACTTC
>-|TRBJ1-3|TRBV9|-
CASSVVPNSLSSGNTIYF
TGTGCCAGCAGCGTAGTCCCTAACAGTCTAAGCTCTGGAAACACCATATATTTT
>-|TRBJ2-1|TRBV6-5|-
CASSYAVSSYNEQFF
TGTGCCAGCAGTTACGCGGTAAGCTCCTACAATGAGCAGTTCTTC
>-|TRBJ1-5|TRBV7-2|few
CASSPGTVVGNQPQHF
TGTGCCAGCAGCCCCGGGACGGTTGTCGGCAATCAGCCCCAGCATTTT
>-|TRBJ1-2|TRBV3-1|once
CASSQFTGSYGYTF
TGTGCCAGCAGCCAATTCACAGGGAGCTATGGCTACACCTTC
>-|TRBJ2-1|TRBV20-1|-
CSAIQWGEQFF
TGCAGTGCTATCCAGTGGGGTGAGCAGTTCTTC
>TRBD2|TRBJ2-7|TRBV6-5|-
CASSITSGGAYNEQYF
TGTGCCAGCAGTATAACTAGCGGGGGGGCTTACAATGAGCAGTACTTC
>-|TRBJ1-1|TRBV4-1|-
CASSQDYPIMNTEAFF
TGCGCCAGCAGCCAAGATTATCCGATCATGAACACTGAAGCTTTCTTT
>TRBD1|TRBJ2-7|TRBV5-1|-
CASTGQGPSYEQYF
TGCGCCAGCACGGGACAGGGGCCCTCCTACGAGCAGTACTTC
>TRBD1|TRBJ2-3|TRBV7-3|few
CASSSGQVGDTQYF
TGTGCCAGCAGCTCCGGACAGGTTGGAGATACGCAGTATTTT
>TRBD2|TRBJ2-2|TRBV20-1|-
CSAAELAGKNTGELFF
TGCAGTGCCGCGGAACTAGCGGGGAAGAACACCGGGGAGCTGTTTTTT
>TRBD1|TRBJ2-2|TRBV15|-
CATSRDGDRVSPGELFF
TGTGCCACCAGCAGAGATGGGGACAGGGTTTCGCCTGGGGAGCTGTTTTTT
>-|TRBJ2-7|TRBV7-2|-
CASSFDPSSYEQYF
TGTGCCAGCAGCTTTGACCCGAGCTCCTACGAGCAGTACTTC
>-|TRBJ1-2|TRBV6-5|few
CASSHTPDSHYGYTF
TGTGCCAGCAGCCATACACCAGACAGCCACTATGGCTACACCTTC
>TRBD1|TRBJ1-2|TRBV28|-
CASSHGTGVFGHTF
TGCGCCAGCAGCCATGGGACAGGGGTTTTTGGCCACACCTTC
>TRBD2|TRBJ2-1|TRBV29-1|-
CSVPGRAGNEQFF
TGCAGCGTGCCCGGGAGGGCGGGCAATGAGCAGTTCTTC
>-|TRBJ2-7|TRBV5-5|few
CASSLDRSLDYEQYF
TGTGCCAGCAGCTTGGACCGATCCCTCGACTACGAGCAGTACTTC
>-|TRBJ2-2|TRBV5-4|-
CASSRTQENTGELFF
TGTGCCAGCAGCCGGACCCAAGAGAACACCGGGGAGCTGTTTTTT
>-|TRBJ1-1|TRBV11-3|-
CASSYQENTEAFF
TGTGCCAGCAGCTACCAGGAAAACACTGAAGCTTTCTTT
>TRBD1|TRBJ1-2|TRBV27|-
CASSFRDRGVYGYTF
TGTGCCAGCAGTTTCCGGGACAGGGGGGTGTATGGCTACACCTTC
>-|TRBJ1-6|TRBV2|-
CASRGWGLPLHF
TGTGCCAGCAGGGGGTGGGGTTTACCCCTCCACTTT
>TRBD1|TRBJ1-3|TRBV6-6|-
CASSTGQGDGNTIYF
TGTGCCAGCAGCACGGGACAGGGGGACGGAAACACCATATATTTT
>-|TRBJ2-2|TRBV6-2/TRBV6-3|-
CASSYYSSTGELFF
TGTGCCAGCAGTTACTACTCGTCAACCGGGGAGCTGTTTTTT
>-|TRBJ2-5|TRBV4-1|many
CASSQGIQETQYF
TGCGCCAGCAGCCAAGGGATACAAGAGACCCAGTACTTC
>TRBD1|TRBJ1-6|TRBV6-6|-
CASTTMDRGTNSPLHF
TGTGCCAGCACCACAATGGACAGGGGCACCAATTCACCCCTCCACTTT
>-|TRBJ2-1|TRBV7-9|-
CASSLEYVEFF
TGTGCCAGCAGCTTAGAATATGTTGAGTTCTTC
>-|TRBJ2-1|TRBV3-1|-
CASSQRAGQGNEQFF
TGTGCCAGCAGCCAACGAGCGGGTCAGGGGAATGAGCAGTTCTTC
>-|TRBJ2-1|TRBV4-3|few
CASSQDYSGEQFF
TGCGCCAGCAGCCAAGATTATTCCGGTGAGCAGTTCTTC
>TRBD1|TRBJ2-7|TRBV5-1|-
CASSLDPGQGSEQYF
TGCGCCAGCAGCTTGGACCCGGGACAGGGGAGTGAGCAGTACTTC
>-|TRBJ2-5|TRBV7-2|-
CASSDRTEETQYF
TGTGCCAGCAGCGACAGGACGGAGGAGACCCAGTACTTC
>-|TRBJ2-6|TRBV5-8|-
CASSLTGTRGSGANVLTF
TGTGCCAGCAGCTTGACAGGCACCCGGGGCTCTGGGGCCAACGTCCTGACTTTC
>TRBD1|TRBJ2-2|TRBV29-1|-
CSALGQGKAGELFF
TGCAGCGCCCTTGGACAGGGAAAGGCCGGGGAGCTGTTTTTT